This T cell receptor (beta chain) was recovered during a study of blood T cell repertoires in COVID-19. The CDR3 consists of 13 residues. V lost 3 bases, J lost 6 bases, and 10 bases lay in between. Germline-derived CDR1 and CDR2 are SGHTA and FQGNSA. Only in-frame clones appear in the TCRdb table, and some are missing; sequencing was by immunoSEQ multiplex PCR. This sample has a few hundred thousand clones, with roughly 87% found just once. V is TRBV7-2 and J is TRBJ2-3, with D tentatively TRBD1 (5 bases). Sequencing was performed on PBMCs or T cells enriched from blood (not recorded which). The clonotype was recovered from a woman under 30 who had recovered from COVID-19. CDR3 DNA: TGTGCCAGCAGCTTCACAGGCTGGGATACGCAGTATTTT. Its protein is CASSFTGWDTQYF.